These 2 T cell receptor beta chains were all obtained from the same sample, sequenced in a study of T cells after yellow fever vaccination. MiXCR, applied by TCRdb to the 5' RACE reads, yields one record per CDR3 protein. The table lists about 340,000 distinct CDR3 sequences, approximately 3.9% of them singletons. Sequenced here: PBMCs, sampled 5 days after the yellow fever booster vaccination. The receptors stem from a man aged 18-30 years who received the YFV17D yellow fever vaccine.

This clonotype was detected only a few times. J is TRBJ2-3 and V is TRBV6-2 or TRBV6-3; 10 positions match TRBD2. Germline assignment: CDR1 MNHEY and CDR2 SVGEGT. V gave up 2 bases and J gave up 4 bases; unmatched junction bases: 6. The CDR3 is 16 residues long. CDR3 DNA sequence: TGTGCCAGCAGTTACCACCCTAGCGGGGGAGCAGATACGCAGTATTTT. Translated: CASSYHPSGGADTQYF.

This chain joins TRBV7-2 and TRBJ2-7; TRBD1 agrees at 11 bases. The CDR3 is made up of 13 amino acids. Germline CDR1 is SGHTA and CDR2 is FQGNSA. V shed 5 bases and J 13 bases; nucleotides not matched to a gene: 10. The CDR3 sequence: CASSPDPGTGGYF. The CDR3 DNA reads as TGTGCCAGCAGCCCCGATCCCGGGACAGGGGGTTACTTC.